The rows below give T cell receptor beta chains drawn from one sample of a study of molecular identifiers for immune sequencing clone quantification. TCRdb reprocessed the PCR reads with MiXCR, giving one entry per CDR3 protein. The table records a few hundred thousand distinct CDR3 sequences, roughly 24% of them present only once. Sequencing was carried out using naive CD8+ T cells from blood, with Jurkat cell RNA spiked in. The receptors were gathered from a human donor in good health. Some libraries in this study had Jurkat cell RNA spiked in. The CDR3 runs from the conserved cysteine through the conserved F or W. The order of the fields is J gene, D gene, V gene, clone size, CDR3 DNA, CDR3 protein. A D gene is named only where the DNA matches it firmly. Not every row has a clone size; where given, it reads once, few, many or a size class.

j_call: TRBJ2-2
d_call: .
v_call: TRBV7-9
clone_size: many
cdr3_nt: TGTGCCAGCAGCTTTCCCGTCAGACTGAACACCGGGGAGCTGTTTTTT
cdr3_aa: CASSFPVRLNTGELFF

j_call: TRBJ2-3
d_call: TRBD2
v_call: TRBV7-2
clone_size: few
cdr3_nt: TGTGCCAGCAGCTTAGAAGCGGGGGGGCTCTCAGATACGCAGTATTTT
cdr3_aa: CASSLEAGGLSDTQYF

j_call: TRBJ2-7
d_call: .
v_call: TRBV4-3
clone_size: .
cdr3_nt: TGCGCCAGCAGCCAAGACGGCCCAGGGGATCGCGAGCAGTACTTC
cdr3_aa: CASSQDGPGDREQYF

j_call: TRBJ2-7
d_call: TRBD1
v_call: TRBV4-3
clone_size: many
cdr3_nt: TGCGCCAGCAGCGCCTGGACAGGGACCTACGAGCAGTACTTC
cdr3_aa: CASSAWTGTYEQYF

j_call: TRBJ2-3
d_call: .
v_call: TRBV3-2
clone_size: .
cdr3_nt: TGTGCCAGCAGCAAGAGGTCGTCCGACTTAGATACGCAGTATTTT
cdr3_aa: CASSKRSSDLDTQYF

j_call: TRBJ1-5
d_call: .
v_call: TRBV4-3
clone_size: few
cdr3_nt: TGCGCCAGCAGCCAAGATTGGTATGGGCCCCAGCATTTT
cdr3_aa: CASSQDWYGPQHF

j_call: TRBJ2-7
d_call: .
v_call: TRBV4-3
clone_size: many
cdr3_nt: TGCGCCAGCAGCCAAGATATCTCCTACGAGCAGTACTTC
cdr3_aa: CASSQDISYEQYF

j_call: TRBJ1-5
d_call: TRBD1
v_call: TRBV19
clone_size: .
cdr3_nt: TGTGCCAGTAGTATCGGGGACAGGGGAACCAATCAGCCCCAGCATTTT
cdr3_aa: CASSIGDRGTNQPQHF

j_call: TRBJ1-1
d_call: .
v_call: TRBV7-2
clone_size: .
cdr3_nt: TGTGCCAGCAGTTCCCGGAGCCTATGGGCCATGAACACTGAAGCTTTCTTT
cdr3_aa: CASSSRSLWAMNTEAFF

j_call: TRBJ2-5
d_call: .
v_call: TRBV7-2
clone_size: many
cdr3_nt: TGTGCCAGCAGCTCTTATACAGGTCATCAGACCCAGTACTTC
cdr3_aa: CASSSYTGHQTQYF

j_call: TRBJ2-5
d_call: .
v_call: TRBV6-2/TRBV6-3
clone_size: many
cdr3_nt: TGTGCCAGCAGTTACCAGGGCCTGTACCAAGAGACCCAGTACTTC
cdr3_aa: CASSYQGLYQETQYF

j_call: TRBJ2-3
d_call: .
v_call: TRBV6-5
clone_size: .
cdr3_nt: TGTGCCAGCAGTCCCAGTAGGATTAGCACAGATACGCAGTATTTT
cdr3_aa: CASSPSRISTDTQYF

j_call: TRBJ2-7
d_call: .
v_call: TRBV21-1
clone_size: few
cdr3_nt: TGTGCCAGCAGGTACAGGGAAGGGCACGAGCAGTACTTC
cdr3_aa: CASRYREGHEQYF

j_call: TRBJ2-1
d_call: .
v_call: TRBV11-2
clone_size: .
cdr3_nt: TGTGCCAGCAGCTTAGTGGGTTTCTCCTACAATGAGCAGTTCTTC
cdr3_aa: CASSLVGFSYNEQFF

j_call: TRBJ2-3
d_call: .
v_call: TRBV24-1
clone_size: many
cdr3_nt: TGTGCCACAACCGCTGGGATCGATGACACAGATACGCAGTATTTT
cdr3_aa: CATTAGIDDTDTQYF

j_call: TRBJ2-5
d_call: .
v_call: TRBV21-1
clone_size: many
cdr3_nt: TGTGCCAGCAGCCTCCCGGGAATAAAAGAGACCCAGTACTTC
cdr3_aa: CASSLPGIKETQYF

j_call: TRBJ2-1
d_call: .
v_call: TRBV7-2
clone_size: .
cdr3_nt: TGTGCCAGCAGCTTAGTGGAGTGGGACCTAACATGGGATGAGCAGTTCTTC
cdr3_aa: CASSLVEWDLTWDEQFF